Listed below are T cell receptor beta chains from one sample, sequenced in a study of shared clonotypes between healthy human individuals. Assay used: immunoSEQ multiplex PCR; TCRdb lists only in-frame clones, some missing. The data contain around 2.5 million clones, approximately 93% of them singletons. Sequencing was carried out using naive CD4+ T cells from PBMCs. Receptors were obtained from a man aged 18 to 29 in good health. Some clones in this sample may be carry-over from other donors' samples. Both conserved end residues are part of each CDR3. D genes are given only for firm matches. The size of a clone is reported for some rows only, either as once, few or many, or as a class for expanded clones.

CDR3 DNA: TGTGCCAGCACGGTCCTCGGGACCCACTCCTACGAGCAGTACTTC; CDR3 protein: CASTVLGTHSYEQYF; clone size: -; V gene: TRBV18; D gene: -; J gene: TRBJ2-7
CDR3 DNA: TGTGCCAGCGGGGGGGGCAGAAGGCAATATGGCTACACCTTC; CDR3 protein: CASGGGRRQYGYTF; clone size: -; V gene: TRBV2; D gene: -; J gene: TRBJ1-2
CDR3 DNA: TGTGCCAGCAGCTTAGCGGGAAAGGAGACCCAGTACTTC; CDR3 protein: CASSLAGKETQYF; clone size: -; V gene: TRBV7-3; D gene: -; J gene: TRBJ2-5
CDR3 DNA: TGTGCCAGCACCCGGGACAGCTCCTACGAGCAGTACTTC; CDR3 protein: CASTRDSSYEQYF; clone size: -; V gene: TRBV28; D gene: TRBD1; J gene: TRBJ2-7
CDR3 DNA: TGTGCCAGCAGCCACCCTGGAGCCGGACGGGGACTAACCTACAATGAGCAGTTCTTC; CDR3 protein: CASSHPGAGRGLTYNEQFF; clone size: -; V gene: TRBV11-3; D gene: TRBD2; J gene: TRBJ2-1
CDR3 DNA: TGTGCCAGCAGTTACGACTACCTGGACCCCAATGAAAAACTGTTTTTT; CDR3 protein: CASSYDYLDPNEKLFF; clone size: -; V gene: TRBV6-5; D gene: -; J gene: TRBJ1-4
CDR3 DNA: TGTGCCGGCCGGGACAGCAAAAACATTCAGTACTTC; CDR3 protein: CAGRDSKNIQYF; clone size: -; V gene: TRBV2; D gene: TRBD1; J gene: TRBJ2-4
CDR3 DNA: TGTGCCAGCAGGAAGAGATACCGGGGGGGCGCACGGAACACTGAAGCTTTCTTT; CDR3 protein: CASRKRYRGGARNTEAFF; clone size: once; V gene: TRBV5-6; D gene: -; J gene: TRBJ1-1
CDR3 DNA: TGTGCCAGCAGCTTCTCCGGAAGCACAGATACGCAGTATTTT; CDR3 protein: CASSFSGSTDTQYF; clone size: -; V gene: TRBV7-3; D gene: -; J gene: TRBJ2-3
CDR3 DNA: TGTGCCAGTAGTGCCCATCCGGGACAGGGATACGAGCAGTACTTC; CDR3 protein: CASSAHPGQGYEQYF; clone size: -; V gene: TRBV19; D gene: TRBD1; J gene: TRBJ2-7
CDR3 DNA: TGTGCCAGCAGCTTAGCGGGCAATTACAATGAGCAGTTCTTC; CDR3 protein: CASSLAGNYNEQFF; clone size: -; V gene: TRBV7-3; D gene: -; J gene: TRBJ2-1